This T cell receptor beta chain was sequenced for a study of OX40 agonist ivuxolimab in advanced cancers. A note on this clone: Its target is not known.

Trimming cost V 8 bases and J 2 bases; bases outside gene matches: 5. Germline CDR1 is SNHLY and CDR2 is FYNNEI. The CDR3 sequence is 14 residues long. The study, taken as a whole, reports: Low normalized T-cell clonal expansion also characterized some of the nonresponders. Fewer expanded clones were found on average in CD4+ than in CD8+ T cells. Among patients with partial responses at 0.1-3.0 mg/kg, clonal expansion was among the lowest.

Measured with immunoSEQ multiplex PCR; TCRdb has only the in-frame clones, and not every one. The repertoire includes fewer than 85,000 clones, 92% of them detected once, and 0.5% to 0.55% sits in the top ten. J is TRBJ2-5 and V is TRBV2; TRBD1 matches at 10 bases. Sequences were derived from CD4+ or CD8+ T cells sorted from blood, sampled in a trial of the OX40 agonist ivuxolimab. The receptor comes from an adult with an advanced solid tumor such as melanoma, head and neck, liver or kidney cancer. The CDR3 sequence: CASGGQGQQETQYF. CDR3 sequence (DNA): TGTGCCAGCGGGGGACAGGGGCAGCAAGAGACCCAGTACTTC.